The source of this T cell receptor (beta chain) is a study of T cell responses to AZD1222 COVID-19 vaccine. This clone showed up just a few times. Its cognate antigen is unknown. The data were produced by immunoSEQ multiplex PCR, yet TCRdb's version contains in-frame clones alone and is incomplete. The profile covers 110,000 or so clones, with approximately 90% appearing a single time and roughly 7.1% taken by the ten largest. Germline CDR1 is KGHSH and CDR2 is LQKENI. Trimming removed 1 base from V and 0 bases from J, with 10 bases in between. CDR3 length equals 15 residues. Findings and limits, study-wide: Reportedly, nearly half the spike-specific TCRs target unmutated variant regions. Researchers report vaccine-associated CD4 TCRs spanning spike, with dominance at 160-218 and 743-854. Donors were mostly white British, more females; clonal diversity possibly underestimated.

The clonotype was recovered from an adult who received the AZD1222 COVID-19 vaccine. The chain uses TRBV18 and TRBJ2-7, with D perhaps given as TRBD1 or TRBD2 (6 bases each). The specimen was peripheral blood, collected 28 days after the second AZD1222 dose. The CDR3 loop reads CASSPQGGGSYEQYF. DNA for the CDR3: TGTGCCAGCTCACCACAAGGAGGGGGCTCCTACGAGCAGTACTTC.